Presented here are 19 T cell receptor beta chains from one specimen sequenced in a study of patients and donors after allogeneic stem cell transplantation. Each CDR3 protein gets one entry after TCRdb re-called the RT-PCR reads with MiXCR. The table has 87,000 or so distinct CDR3 sequences, around 5% seen once. The sample taken for sequencing was blood, either unsorted or a sorted T cell fraction (not recorded which). The receptors originated from a human donor who was either an allogeneic HSCT recipient or a stem cell or donor lymphocyte infusion donor (not recorded which). It is not recorded whose cells these are; they may come from a transplant donor.

This clonotype came up many times. V and J are TRBV19 and TRBJ2-3; D gene ambiguous. This CDR3 is built from 14 residues. Germline V gene sequence: CDR1 LNHDA, CDR2 SQIVND (reference sequence). V lost 7 bases and J lost 4, with 15 bases in between. The CDR3 reads CASTPGPASDTQYF. The CDR3 coding sequence is TGTGCCAGTACCCCTGGACCAGCCTCAGATACGCAGTATTTT. Complete variable domain (other parts from reference TRBV19 and TRBJ2-3): DGGITQSPKYLFRKEGQNVTLSCEQNLNHDAMYWYRQDPGQGLRLIYYSQIVNDFQKGDIAEGYSVSREKKESFPLTVTSAQKNPTAFYLCASTPGPASDTQYFGPGTRLTVL.

Many counts were recorded for this clonotype. The chain combines TRBV5-5 with TRBJ2-5, with TRBD1 identical over 9 bases. Trimming at V came to 2 bases and at J to 1 base, leaving 3 bases not matched to a gene. Germline V gene lookup returns CDR1 SGHKS and CDR2 YYEKEE (reference sequence). CDR3 length: 15 amino acids. The CDR3 region has the DNA TGTGCCAGCAGCTTTCCGGGACAGGGCCAAGAGACCCAGTACTTC. Protein product: CASSFPGQGQETQYF.

A few counts support this clonotype. The chain carries TRBV5-1 and TRBJ2-3; maybe TRBD1 (6 bases). The CDR3 has 15 amino acids. V lost 4 bases, J lost 1 base, and 13 bases lay in between. The germline V gene has CDR1 SGHRS and CDR2 YFSETQ. CDR3 sequence (DNA): TGCGCCAGCAGCAGGAACGGACAGCGCACAGATACGCAGTATTTT. Translation: CASSRNGQRTDTQYF.

In its sample, this clonotype was seen many times. The chain is built from TRBV5-6 and TRBJ1-2; 8 nucleotides line up with TRBD1. V gave up 0 bases and J gave up 7 bases; unmatched junction bases: 8. The CDR3 is made up of 15 amino acids. CDR1 and CDR2 from the germline V gene are SGHDT and YYEEEE. The CDR3 here is CASSLGQGLFGGYTF. The CDR3 region has the DNA TGTGCCAGCAGCTTGGGACAGGGGCTCTTTGGTGGCTACACCTTC.

This clonotype has a count of ten or more. The chain recombines TRBV29-1 with TRBJ1-4; a possible D gene is TRBD1 (6 bases). Germline lookup yields CDR1 SQVTM and CDR2 ANQGSEA. The V and J ends lost 7 bases and 2 bases respectively, with 8 bases between them. The length of the CDR3 is 12 residues. CDR3 bases: TGCAGCGCCCAGGGGACTAATGAAAAACTGTTTTTT. It encodes CSAQGTNEKLFF. Based on the CDR3 plus reference TRBV29-1 and TRBJ1-4, the full variable domain is SAVISQKPSRDICQRGTSLTIQCQVDSQVTMMFWYRQQPGQSLTLIATANQGSEATYESGFVIDKFPISRPNLTFSTLTVSNMSPEDSSIYLCSAQGTNEKLFFGSGTQLSVL.

This clonotype was counted ten times or more. CDR3 residues: CASSDDRVGQPQHF. The CDR3 region has the DNA TGCGCCAGCAGTGATGACAGGGTTGGGCAGCCCCAGCATTTT. The J gene is TRBJ1-5, the V gene TRBV10-2, with 7 bases aligning to TRBD1. V dropped 3 bases and J dropped 7; count of bases not matched to a gene: 6. The germline V gene encodes CDR1 WSHSY and CDR2 SAAADI. CDR3 size: 14 residues.

This clonotype was picked up many times. The chain joins TRBV3-1 to TRBJ1-2; no clear D. The CDR3 runs 12 residues. From germline, CDR1 is LGHDT and CDR2 YNNKEL (reference sequence). V lost 1 base and J lost 5, with 5 bases in between. CDR3 nucleotide sequence: TGTGCCAGCAGCCAAGGGTATTATGGCTACACCTTC. It is translated as CASSQGYYGYTF.

The genes are TRBV2 and TRBJ2-1, with TRBD2 matching 11 bases. There are 17 residues in the CDR3. The V gene's germline CDR1 is SNHLY and CDR2 FYNNEI. The V and J ends lost 6 bases and 7 bases, in that order; junction bases with no gene match: 14. The DNA for the CDR3 is TGTGCCAGCAGGTACAGGTTTACTAGCGGGAGAACGAATGAGCAGTTCTTC. Encoded protein: CASRYRFTSGRTNEQFF.

Ten or more counts support this clonotype. The V and J genes are TRBV14 and TRBJ2-1; weak D call: TRBD1 (6 bases). The germline CDR1 and CDR2 sequences are SGHDN and FVKESK. Trimming took 8 bases from V and 10 from J, leaving 18 bases between them. This CDR3 spans 13 amino acids. CDR3 coding DNA: TGTGCCAGCGGGGGCAGGTTTTACAGGGAGCAGTTCTTC. Amino acids: CASGGRFYREQFF. Drawing the rest from reference TRBV14 and TRBJ2-1, the complete variable domain is EAGVTQFPSHSVIEKGQTVTLRCDPISGHDNLYWYRRVMGKEIKFLLHFVKESKQDESGMPNNRFLAERTGGTYSTLKVQPAELEDSGVYFCASGGRFYREQFFGPGTRLTVL.

This clonotype was observed many times. The CDR3 spells CSATQGLGLNTIYF. CDR3 sequence (DNA): TGCAGTGCCACGCAGGGGCTTGGTTTAAACACCATATATTTT. The chain uses TRBV20-1 and TRBJ1-3, with D tentatively TRBD1 (6 bases). The germline CDR1 and CDR2 sequences are DFQATT and SNEGSKA (reference sequence). Trimming shortened V by 6 bases and J by 6 bases, and 18 bases separated the two germline ends. The CDR3 loop spans 14 amino acids.

This clonotype was recorded at least ten times. V usage is TRBV27 and J usage is TRBJ2-1; TRBD2 matches 7 bases. This CDR3 spans 14 amino acids. Germline lookup yields CDR1 MNHEY and CDR2 SMNVEV (reference sequence). After removal of 7 bases from V and 7 bases from J, the junction contained 10 bases not matched to a gene. The CDR3 nucleotides are TGTGCCAGCAAGAGCGGGACCCAAAGGAATGAGCAGTTCTTC. Its protein product is CASKSGTQRNEQFF.

This clonotype was observed many times. The CDR3 region has the DNA TGTGCCAGCACCGACAGTTACAATGAGCAGTTCTTC. This translates into CASTDSYNEQFF. The gene calls are TRBV28 and TRBJ2-1; possibly TRBD1 for D (5 bases). Trimming removed 7 bases at V and 4 bases at J, with 8 bases between. CDR1 is MDHEN, CDR2 SYDVKM, per germline. The CDR3 contains 12 residues.

This clonotype was observed at least ten times. This chain connects TRBV12-3 or TRBV12-4 to TRBJ1-3; no clear D gene. The ends were cut back, 5 bases at V and 2 bases at J, with 10 bases in the middle. CDR3 length: 14 amino acids. In DNA, the CDR3 is TGTGCCAGCAGTCCCCCCCCTGCTGGAAACACCATATATTTT. Translation: CASSPPPAGNTIYF.

This clonotype showed up many times. V gene TRBV10-3 combines with J gene TRBJ2-3; D gene ambiguous. Germline lookup yields CDR1 ENHRY and CDR2 SYGVKD. CDR3 length equals 17 residues. V shed 4 bases and J shed 3 bases, with 20 bases lying between them. DNA for the CDR3: TGTGCCATCAGTGGGGATAGTGGTGAAAGGGATACAGATACGCAGTATTTT. Amino acids: CAISGDSGERDTDTQYF.

The sample holds many counts of this clonotype. The V call is TRBV20-1, the J call TRBJ2-1; 9 bases are shared with TRBD2. Trimming at V came to 6 bases and at J to 3 bases, leaving 6 bases not matched to a gene. Germline CDR1 is DFQATT and CDR2 is SNEGSKA (reference sequence). The CDR3 contains 14 residues. In DNA form, the CDR3 reads TGCAGTGCCTTAGCGGGGGCCCGCTACAATGAGCAGTTCTTC. Translating gives CSALAGARYNEQFF.

This clonotype was recorded a few times. The chain links TRBV6-1 to TRBJ1-2; 10 bases agree with TRBD1. Trimming took 7 bases from V and 2 from J; bases not matched to a gene: 4. Germline V gene data show CDR1 as MNHNS and CDR2 as SASEGT. CDR3 size: 14 residues. CDR3 protein: CASTRDRGNYGYTF. The CDR3 coding sequence is TGTGCCAGCACCAGGGACAGGGGAAACTATGGCTACACCTTC.

This clonotype was counted at least ten times. The chain links TRBV6-1 to TRBJ1-4, with no clear D. The V and J ends lost 3 bases and 8 bases respectively, with 16 bases between them. CDR3 length: 15 amino acids. Germline loops: CDR1 MNHNS, CDR2 SASEGT. The CDR3 DNA reads TGTGCCAGCAGTGACAAATCCCTGGAAGGAGAAAAACTGTTTTTT. Translated: CASSDKSLEGEKLFF.

This clonotype appeared many times. The V and J genes are TRBV5-1 and TRBJ1-2; D is ambiguous. V was cut by 1 base and J by 4 bases, with 8 bases left in between. CDR3 size: 13 residues. Germline CDR1 reads SGHRS; CDR2 reads YFSETQ. The CDR3 protein is CASSLRASYGYTF. CDR3 nucleotides: TGCGCCAGCAGCTTGCGGGCGTCCTATGGCTACACCTTC.

The table lists this clonotype with many counts. The genes are TRBV2 and TRBJ2-4; D call uncertain. V dropped 3 bases and J dropped 0 bases, with 15 bases sitting between them. Germline V gives CDR1 SNHLY, CDR2 FYNNEI. CDR3 size: 17 residues. The CDR3 sequence is CASSELGYQLAKNIQYF. CDR3 nucleotides: TGTGCCAGCAGTGAGTTGGGCTACCAACTAGCCAAAAACATTCAGTACTTC. The whole variable domain, remainder taken from reference TRBV2 and TRBJ2-4, is EPEVTQTPSHQVTQMGQEVILRCVPISNHLYFYWYRQILGQKVEFLVSFYNNEISEKSEIFDDQFSVERPDGSNFTLKIRSTKLEDSAMYFCASSELGYQLAKNIQYFGAGTRLSVL.